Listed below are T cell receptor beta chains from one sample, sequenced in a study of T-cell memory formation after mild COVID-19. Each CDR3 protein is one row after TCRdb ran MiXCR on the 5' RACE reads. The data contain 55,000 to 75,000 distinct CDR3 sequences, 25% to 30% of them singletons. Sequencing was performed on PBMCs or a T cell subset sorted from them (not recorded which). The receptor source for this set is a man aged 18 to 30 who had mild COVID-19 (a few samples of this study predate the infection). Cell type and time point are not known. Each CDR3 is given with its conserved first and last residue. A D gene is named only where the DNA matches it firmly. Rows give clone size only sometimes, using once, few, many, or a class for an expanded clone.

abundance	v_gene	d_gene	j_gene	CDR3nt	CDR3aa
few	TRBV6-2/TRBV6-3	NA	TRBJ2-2	TGTGCCAGCAGTTACCCTAGAACCACCGGGGAGCTGTTTTTT	CASSYPRTTGELFF
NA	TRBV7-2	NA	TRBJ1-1	TGTGCCTGCTACGTCCTGAAGAACACTGAAGCTTTCTTT	CACYVLKNTEAFF
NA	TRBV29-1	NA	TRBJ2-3	TGCAGCGTTGAGGGGGCAGGACAGACAGATACGCAGTATTTT	CSVEGAGQTDTQYF
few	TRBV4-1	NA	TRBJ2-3	TGCGCCAGCAGCCAAGAGGGGGTGGGCACAGATACGCAGTATTTT	CASSQEGVGTDTQYF
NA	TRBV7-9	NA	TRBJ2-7	TGTGCCAGCAGCTTAGTGGCACTCACCCCTTACGAGCAGTACTTC	CASSLVALTPYEQYF
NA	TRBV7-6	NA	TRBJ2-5	TGTGCCAGCAGCTTAATGGGGGAGACCCAGTACTTC	CASSLMGETQYF
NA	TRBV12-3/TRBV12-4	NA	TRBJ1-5	TGTGCCAGCAGTTTTTTTCTTCTGACAGTAGGTCAGCCCCAGCATTTT	CASSFFLLTVGQPQHF
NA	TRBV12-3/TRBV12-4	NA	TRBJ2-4	TGTGCCAGCAGGGACTTCTCCTACTCCTCCGGAAACATTCAGTACTTC	CASRDFSYSSGNIQYF
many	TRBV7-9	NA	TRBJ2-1	TGTGCCAGCAGCCAGGTCTACAATGAGCAGTTCTTC	CASSQVYNEQFF
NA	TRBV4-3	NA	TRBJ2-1	TGCGCCAGCAGCCAAGATGGAGGGGGCAGCTACAATGAGCAGTTCTTC	CASSQDGGGSYNEQFF
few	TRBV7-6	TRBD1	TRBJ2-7	TGTGCCAGCAGCCCGGGGACAGGGGGACGCGAGCAGTACTTC	CASSPGTGGREQYF
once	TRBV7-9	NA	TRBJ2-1	TGTGCCAGCAGCCAGATAGGCCACGACTCCTACAATGAGCAGTTCTTC	CASSQIGHDSYNEQFF
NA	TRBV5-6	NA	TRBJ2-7	TGTGCCAGCAGCTTGGAAGGGCGCAGGGCCTACGAGCAGTACTTC	CASSLEGRRAYEQYF
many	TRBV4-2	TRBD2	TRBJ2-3	TGTGCCAGCAGCCAAGATCAGGGACTAGGCGCAGATACGCAGTATTTT	CASSQDQGLGADTQYF
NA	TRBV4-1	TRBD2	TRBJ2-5	TGCGCCAGCAGCCAATCGACTAGCGGGGGGGAGACCCAGTACTTC	CASSQSTSGGETQYF
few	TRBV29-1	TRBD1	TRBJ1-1	TGCAGCGTTGATAGGCCATTGGGTTTTCGGGACAGGGCGCTGGACACTGAAGCTTTCTTT	CSVDRPLGFRDRALDTEAFF
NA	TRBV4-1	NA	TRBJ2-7	TGCGCCAGCAGCCCCCGTCAAGGGGGCTACGAGCAGTACTTC	CASSPRQGGYEQYF
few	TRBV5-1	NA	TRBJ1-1	TGCGCCAGCAGCCCCTATGGGGACACTGAAGCTTTCTTT	CASSPYGDTEAFF
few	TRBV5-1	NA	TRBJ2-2	TGCGCCAGCACGGGACACGTCAGCAGGGAGCTGTTTTTT	CASTGHVSRELFF
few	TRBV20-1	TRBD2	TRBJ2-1	TGCAGTGCTCGGACTAGCGGGGGGATTTACAATGAGCAGTTCTTC	CSARTSGGIYNEQFF
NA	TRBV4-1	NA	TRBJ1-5	TGCGCCAGCAGCCAGAAACAGGTTAATCAGCCCCAGCATTTT	CASSQKQVNQPQHF
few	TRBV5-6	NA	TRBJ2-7	TGTGCCAGCAGCCCGGACCGGGCGTTATCCTACGAGCAGTACTTC	CASSPDRALSYEQYF
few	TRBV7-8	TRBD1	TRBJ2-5	TGTGCCAGCAGCGGACTCCCGGGACAGGGGGCGCTGGAGACCCAGTACTTC	CASSGLPGQGALETQYF
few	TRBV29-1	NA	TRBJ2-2	TGCAGCGTTGAATTGGGGGCGACAGCCGGGGAGCTGTTTTTT	CSVELGATAGELFF
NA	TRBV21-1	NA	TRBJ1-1	TGTGCCAGCAGCACCGGGGGGGTCCGCACTGAAGCTTTCTTT	CASSTGGVRTEAFF
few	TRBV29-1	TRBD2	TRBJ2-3	TGCAGCGTTGAAGGAACTAGCGGGGGCCCAGATACGCAGTATTTT	CSVEGTSGGPDTQYF
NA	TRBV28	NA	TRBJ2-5	TGTGCCAGCAGTTTGGGGGCGTGGGAGACCCAGTACTTC	CASSLGAWETQYF
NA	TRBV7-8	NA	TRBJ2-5	TGTGCCAGCGAATTAGGGGGGGGAAGTCGGACCCAGTACTTC	CASELGGGSRTQYF
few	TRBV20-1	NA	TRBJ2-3	TGCAGTGCTGACGCGGGGTCGGATACGCAGTATTTT	CSADAGSDTQYF
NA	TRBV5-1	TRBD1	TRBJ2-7	TGCGCCAGCAGCTTGGTTCCGGGACAGCAAATCCCCTACGAGCAGTACTTC	CASSLVPGQQIPYEQYF
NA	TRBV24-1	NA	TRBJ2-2	TGTGCCACCAGTGATCCCGGTGAAGCCACCGGGGAGCTGTTTTTT	CATSDPGEATGELFF